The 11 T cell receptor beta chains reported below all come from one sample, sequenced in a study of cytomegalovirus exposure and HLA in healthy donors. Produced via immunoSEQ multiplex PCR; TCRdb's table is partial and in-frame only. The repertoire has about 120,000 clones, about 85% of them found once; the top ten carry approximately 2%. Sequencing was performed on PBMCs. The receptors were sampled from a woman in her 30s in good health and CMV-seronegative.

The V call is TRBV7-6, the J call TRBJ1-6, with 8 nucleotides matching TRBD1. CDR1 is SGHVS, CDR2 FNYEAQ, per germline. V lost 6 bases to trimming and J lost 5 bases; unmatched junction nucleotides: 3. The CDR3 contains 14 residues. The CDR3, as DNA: TGTGCCAGCAGTCTACAGGGGGATAATTCACCCCTCCACTTT. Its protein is CASSLQGDNSPLHF.

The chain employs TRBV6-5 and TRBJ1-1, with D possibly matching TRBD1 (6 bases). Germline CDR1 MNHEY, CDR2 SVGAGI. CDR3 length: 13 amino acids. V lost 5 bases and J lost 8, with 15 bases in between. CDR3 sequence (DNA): TGTGCCAGCAGTCTCCCATATCAGGGGGAAGCTTTCTTT. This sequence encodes CASSLPYQGEAFF.

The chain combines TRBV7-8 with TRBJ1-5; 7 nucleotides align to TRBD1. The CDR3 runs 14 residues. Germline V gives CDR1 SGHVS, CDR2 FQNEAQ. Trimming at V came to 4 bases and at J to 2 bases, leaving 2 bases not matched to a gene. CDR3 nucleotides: TGTGCCAGCAGCTATGACAGGGGCAATCAGCCCCAGCATTTT. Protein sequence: CASSYDRGNQPQHF. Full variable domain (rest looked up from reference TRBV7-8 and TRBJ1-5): GAGVSQSPRYKVAKRGQDVALRCDPISGHVSLFWYQQALGQGPEFLTYFQNEAQLDKSGLPSDRFFAERPEGSVSTLKIQRTQQEDSAVYLCASSYDRGNQPQHFGDGTRLSIL.

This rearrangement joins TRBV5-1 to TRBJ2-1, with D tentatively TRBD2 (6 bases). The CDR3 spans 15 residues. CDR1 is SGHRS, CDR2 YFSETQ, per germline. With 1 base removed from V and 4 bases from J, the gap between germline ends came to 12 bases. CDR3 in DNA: TGCGCCAGCAGCTTGTGGCGGGGAGCGTACAATGAGCAGTTCTTC. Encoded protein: CASSLWRGAYNEQFF.

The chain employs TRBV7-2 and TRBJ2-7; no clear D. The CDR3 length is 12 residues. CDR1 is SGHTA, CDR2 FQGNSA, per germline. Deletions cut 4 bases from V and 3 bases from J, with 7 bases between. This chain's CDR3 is CASSSTSYEQYF. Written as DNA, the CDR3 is TGTGCCAGCAGCTCCACGAGCTACGAGCAGTACTTC.

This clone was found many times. CDR3 coding DNA: TGCAGCGGGGGGACAGGGTCCCTCTATGGCTACACCTTC. It is translated as CSGGTGSLYGYTF. The chain carries TRBV29-1 and TRBJ1-2, with TRBD1 matching 9 bases. Germline V CDR1 and CDR2: SQVTM, ANQGSEA. The trim removed 7 bases at V and 4 bases at J, leaving 7 bases unmatched. This CDR3 has 13 residues. Using reference TRBV29-1 and TRBJ1-2 for the parts outside the CDR3, the full variable domain is SAVISQKPSRDICQRGTSLTIQCQVDSQVTMMFWYRQQPGQSLTLIATANQGSEATYESGFVIDKFPISRPNLTFSTLTVSNMSPEDSSIYLCSGGTGSLYGYTFGSGTRLTVV.

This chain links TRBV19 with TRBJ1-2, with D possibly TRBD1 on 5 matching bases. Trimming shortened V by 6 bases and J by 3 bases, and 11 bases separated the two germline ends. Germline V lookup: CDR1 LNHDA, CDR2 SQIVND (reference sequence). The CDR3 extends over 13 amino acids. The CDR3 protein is CASSRGGDYGYTF. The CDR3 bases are TGTGCCAGTAGCCGGGGGGGAGACTATGGCTACACCTTC.

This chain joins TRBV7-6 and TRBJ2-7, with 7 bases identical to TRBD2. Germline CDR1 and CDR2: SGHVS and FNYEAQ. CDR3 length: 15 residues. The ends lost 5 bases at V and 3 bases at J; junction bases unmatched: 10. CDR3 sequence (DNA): TGTGCCAGCAGCCCCCTCGAGGGAGGGAACTACGAGCAGTACTTC. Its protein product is CASSPLEGGNYEQYF. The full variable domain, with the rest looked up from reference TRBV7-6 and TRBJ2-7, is GAGVSQSPRYKVTKRGQDVALRCDPISGHVSLYWYRQALGQGPEFLTYFNYEAQQDKSGLPNDRFSAERPEGSISTLTIQRTEQRDSAMYRCASSPLEGGNYEQYFGPGTRLTVT.

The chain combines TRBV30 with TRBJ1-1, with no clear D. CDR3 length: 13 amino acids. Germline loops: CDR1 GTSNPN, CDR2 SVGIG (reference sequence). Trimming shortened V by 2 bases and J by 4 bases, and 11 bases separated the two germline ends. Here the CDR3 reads CAWSKARGTEAFF. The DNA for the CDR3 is TGTGCCTGGAGTAAGGCCCGGGGCACTGAAGCTTTCTTT.

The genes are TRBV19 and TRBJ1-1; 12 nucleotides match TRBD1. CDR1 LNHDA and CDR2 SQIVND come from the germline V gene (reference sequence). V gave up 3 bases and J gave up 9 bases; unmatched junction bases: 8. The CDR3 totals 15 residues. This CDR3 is CASSIMGQGATQAFF. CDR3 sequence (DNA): TGTGCCAGTAGTATTATGGGACAGGGGGCGACCCAAGCTTTCTTT.

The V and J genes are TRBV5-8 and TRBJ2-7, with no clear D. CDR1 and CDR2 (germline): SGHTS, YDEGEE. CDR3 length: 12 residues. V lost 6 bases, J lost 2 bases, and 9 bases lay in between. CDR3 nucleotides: TGTGCCAGCACAGGCCGGACCTACGAGCAGTACTTC. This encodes CASTGRTYEQYF.